A single sample is the source of the 9 T cell receptor beta chains below, sequenced in a study of blood T cell repertoires in COVID-19. Sequenced by immunoSEQ multiplex PCR; TCRdb stores in-frame clones only, minus some. The sample yields a few hundred thousand clones, about 92% seen once. Sequences were obtained from PBMCs or T cells enriched from blood (not recorded which). Receptors originate from a woman aged 25 to 39 who had recovered from COVID-19.

This chain connects TRBV29-1 to TRBJ1-1; TRBD1 aligns across 8 bases. V shed 6 bases, J shed 1 base, and the junction held 7 bases outside the gene matches. From germline, CDR1 is SQVTM and CDR2 ANQGSEA. This CDR3 contains 14 residues. CDR3 loop: CSVRQGLGNTEAFF. CDR3 nucleotide sequence: TGCAGCGTCAGACAGGGGCTAGGGAACACTGAAGCTTTCTTT.

The chain is built from TRBV5-4 and TRBJ2-5, with 7 bases matching TRBD2. The junction had 10 bases not matched to a gene; V was cut back by 0 bases and J by 5 bases. Germline CDR1 is SGHNT and CDR2 is YYREEE (reference sequence). CDR3 length: 16 residues. The CDR3 sequence is CASSLAISGREETQYF. CDR3 nucleotides: TGTGCCAGCAGCTTGGCGATTAGCGGGCGCGAGGAGACCCAGTACTTC. The entire variable domain, with the rest obtained from reference TRBV5-4 and TRBJ2-5, is as follows: ETGVTQSPTHLIKTRGQQVTLRCSSQSGHNTVSWYQQALGQGPQFIFQYYREEENGRGNFPPRFSGLQFPNYSSELNVNALELDDSALYLCASSLAISGREETQYFGPGTRLLVL.

This clone was seen once. The chain joins TRBV4-2 to TRBJ2-3; possibly TRBD2 for D (6 bases). The germline V gene encodes CDR1 LGHNA and CDR2 YNFKEQ. Trimming shortened V by 5 bases and J by 5 bases, and 14 bases separated the two germline ends. The CDR3 covers 14 residues. CDR3 in DNA: TGTGCCAGCAGCTCCCGTCCCGGGGGAGATACGCAGTATTTT. It encodes CASSSRPGGDTQYF.

The rearrangement uses TRBV6-5 and TRBJ1-1, with D possibly matching TRBD1 (5 bases). The V end was cut by 7 bases, the J end by 5 bases, with 17 bases between. The V gene's germline CDR1 is MNHEY and CDR2 SVGAGI. The CDR3 is made up of 14 amino acids. The CDR3 is CASKGVLGRTEAFF. CDR3 DNA: TGTGCCAGCAAAGGGGTGCTGGGTCGGACTGAAGCTTTCTTT.

V and J are TRBV5-1 and TRBJ1-4, with TRBD1 matching 7 bases. V trimming: 2 bases; J trimming: 5 bases; junction bases outside the gene matches: 0. From germline, CDR1 is SGHRS and CDR2 YFSETQ. The CDR3 runs 13 residues. The CDR3 here is CASSLQGNEKLFF. CDR3 coding DNA: TGCGCCAGCAGCTTACAGGGGAATGAAAAACTGTTTTTT.

The chain has TRBV29-1 and TRBJ2-7; 9 bases align to TRBD1. With V trimmed by 7 bases and J by 5 bases, 9 bases remained unmatched. Germline lookup yields CDR1 SQVTM and CDR2 ANQGSEA. This CDR3 has 13 amino acids. CDR3 in DNA: TGCAGCGGTACAGGGGGCTTATCTGACGAGCAGTACTTC. As protein: CSGTGGLSDEQYF.

About this clone: The junction differs from germline at one of its ends, possibly a read error. The V and J genes are TRBV7-7 and TRBJ2-5; D possibly corresponds to TRBD2 (5 bases). Germline CDR1 reads SSHAT; CDR2 reads FNYEAQ (reference sequence). CDR3 length equals 16 residues. The CDR3 DNA is TGTGCTAGCAGCTTAGGAGGATCACCCGGATTGGAGACCCAGTACTTC. Amino acids: CASSLGGSPGLETQYF.

V gene TRBV6-2 or TRBV6-3 combines with J gene TRBJ1-5; the D gene is possibly TRBD1 (6 bases). The CDR3 is made up of 16 amino acids. Trimming took 0 bases from V and 10 from J, leaving 19 bases between them. Germline V gives CDR1 MNHEY, CDR2 SVGEGT. In DNA form, the CDR3 reads TGTGCCAGCAGTTACTCGACCGGACAGCCCTCTTCCCCCCAGCATTTT. The encoded protein is CASSYSTGQPSSPQHF.

The chain employs TRBV19 and TRBJ2-1, with 13 bases that match TRBD2. From germline, CDR1 is LNHDA and CDR2 SQIVND (reference sequence). Trimming cost V 4 bases and J 0 bases; bases outside gene matches: 12. This CDR3 has 20 amino acids. This CDR3 is CASSTPGTSGIPGSYNEQFF. The CDR3 nucleotides are TGTGCCAGTAGTACCCCCGGGACTAGCGGGATCCCTGGCTCCTACAATGAGCAGTTCTTC.